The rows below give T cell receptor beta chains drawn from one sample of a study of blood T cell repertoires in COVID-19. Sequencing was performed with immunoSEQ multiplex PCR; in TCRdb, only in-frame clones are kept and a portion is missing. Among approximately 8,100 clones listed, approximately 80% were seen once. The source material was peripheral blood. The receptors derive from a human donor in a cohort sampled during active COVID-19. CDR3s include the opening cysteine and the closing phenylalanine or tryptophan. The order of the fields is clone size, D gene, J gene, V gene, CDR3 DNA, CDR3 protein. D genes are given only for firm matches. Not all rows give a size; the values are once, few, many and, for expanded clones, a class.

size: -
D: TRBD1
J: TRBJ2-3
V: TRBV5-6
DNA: TGTGCCAGCAGGAAGGACAGGATTACTAGCACAGATACGCAGTATTTT
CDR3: CASRKDRITSTDTQYF

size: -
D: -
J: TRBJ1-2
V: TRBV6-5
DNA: TGTGCCAGCACCGAGTTCCCCTCAGGGTTTTACACCTTC
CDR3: CASTEFPSGFYTF

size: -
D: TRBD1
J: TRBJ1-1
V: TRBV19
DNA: TGTGCCAGTAGTACGCGGACAGGAGAAGCTTTCTTT
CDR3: CASSTRTGEAFF

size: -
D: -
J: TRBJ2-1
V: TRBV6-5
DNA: TGTGCCAGCAGTACCGAGGGTAACTCCTACAATGAGCAGTTCTTC
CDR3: CASSTEGNSYNEQFF

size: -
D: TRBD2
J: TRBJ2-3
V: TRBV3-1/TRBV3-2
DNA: TGTGCCAGCAGCCAACCTATTGGACTAGCGGGGAGCACAGATACGCAGTATTTT
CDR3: CASSQPIGLAGSTDTQYF

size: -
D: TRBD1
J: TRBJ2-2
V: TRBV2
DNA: TGTGCCAGCAGTCCAAGCGGTATGGCAGGGGGCGCAATCGGGGAGCTGTTTTTT
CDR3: CASSPSGMAGGAIGELFF

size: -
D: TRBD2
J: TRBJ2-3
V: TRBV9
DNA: TGTGCCAGCAGCGTAGGTAAAGCGGGAGTAGATACGCAGTATTTT
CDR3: CASSVGKAGVDTQYF

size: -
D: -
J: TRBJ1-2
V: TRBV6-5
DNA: TGTGCCAGCAGTTACTGGGCTGGGTCCTATGGCTACACCTTC
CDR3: CASSYWAGSYGYTF

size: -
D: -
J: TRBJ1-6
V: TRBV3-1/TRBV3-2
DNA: TGTGCCAGCAGTCCGACGGGAGGGGGAGGGGCACCCCTCCACTTT
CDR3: CASSPTGGGGAPLHF

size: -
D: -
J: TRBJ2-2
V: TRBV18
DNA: TGTGCCAGCTCACCACAGAACAGGGAAACCGGGGAGCTGTTTTTT
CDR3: CASSPQNRETGELFF

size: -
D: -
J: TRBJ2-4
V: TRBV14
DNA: TGTGCCAGCAGCCAAGAACTACAGGGCGACTTAGCCAAAAACATTCAGTACTTC
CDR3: CASSQELQGDLAKNIQYF

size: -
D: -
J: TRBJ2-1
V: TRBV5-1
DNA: TGCGCCAGCAGCTTGGGACGAGGCAATGAGCAGTTCTTC
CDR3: CASSLGRGNEQFF

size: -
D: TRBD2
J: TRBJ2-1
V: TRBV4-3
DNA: TGCGCCAGCAGCCCAGCGGGAAATGAGCAGTTCTTC
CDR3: CASSPAGNEQFF

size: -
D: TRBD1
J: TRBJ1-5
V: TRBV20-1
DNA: TGCAGTGCTAGTAGTGTCGGGACAGGGGGCAGTCAGCCCCAGCATTTT
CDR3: CSASSVGTGGSQPQHF

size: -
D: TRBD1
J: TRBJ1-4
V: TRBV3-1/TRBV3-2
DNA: TGTGCCAGCAGCCGGCCAGGGGGTGAAAAACTGTTTTTT
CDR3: CASSRPGGEKLFF

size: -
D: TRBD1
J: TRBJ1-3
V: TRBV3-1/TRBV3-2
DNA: TGTGCCAGCAGCCAAGGTATTGGACAGGGAAGAAACACCATATATTTT
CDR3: CASSQGIGQGRNTIYF

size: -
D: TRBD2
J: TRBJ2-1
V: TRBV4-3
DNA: TGCGCCAGCAGCCAAGAGCGGGGGGTGAATGAGCAGTTCTTC
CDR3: CASSQERGVNEQFF

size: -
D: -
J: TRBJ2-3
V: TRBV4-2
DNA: TGTGCCACCAAGGGGAGCACAGATACGCAGTATTTT
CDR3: CATKGSTDTQYF

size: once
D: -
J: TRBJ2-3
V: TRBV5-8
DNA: TGTGCCAGCAGCCACAGGCAGGGGGGAGATACGCAGTATTTT
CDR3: CASSHRQGGDTQYF

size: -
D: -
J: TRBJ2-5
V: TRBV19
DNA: TGTGCCAGTAGAAACCCACGGCGGGGAGGAGAGACCCAGTACTTC
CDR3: CASRNPRRGGETQYF

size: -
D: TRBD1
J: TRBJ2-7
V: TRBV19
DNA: TGTGCCAGTAGTAATGACAGGGGAACCTACGAGCAGTACTTC
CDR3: CASSNDRGTYEQYF

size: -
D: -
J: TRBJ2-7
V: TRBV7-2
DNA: TGTGCCAGCAGCTTAGCTCAATCCGGGGTGAGCGAGCAGTACTTC
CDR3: CASSLAQSGVSEQYF

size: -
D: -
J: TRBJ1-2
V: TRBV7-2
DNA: TGTGCCAGCAGCCAACAGGCAGTCTTGAACTATGGCTACACCTTC
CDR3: CASSQQAVLNYGYTF

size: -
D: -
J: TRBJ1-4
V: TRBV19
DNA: TGTGCCAGTAGGAACCACAACGGGGAGGGTGAAAAACTGTTTTTT
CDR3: CASRNHNGEGEKLFF

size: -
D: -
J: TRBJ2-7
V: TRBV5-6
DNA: TGTGCCAGCAGCTTGTGGCAGGGGGGCGAGCAGTACTTC
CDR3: CASSLWQGGEQYF

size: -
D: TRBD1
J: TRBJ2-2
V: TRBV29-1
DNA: TGCAGCGTTGGCTCCGGGACAGGCGTCACCGGGGAGCTGTTTTTT
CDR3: CSVGSGTGVTGELFF

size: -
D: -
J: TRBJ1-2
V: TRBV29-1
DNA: TGCAGCGTTGCCGAGATCCACTATGGCTACACCTTC
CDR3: CSVAEIHYGYTF

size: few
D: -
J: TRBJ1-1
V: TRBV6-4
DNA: TGTGCCAGCAGTGAGTTTTGGGGGCAAGGCACTGAAGCTTTCTTT
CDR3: CASSEFWGQGTEAFF

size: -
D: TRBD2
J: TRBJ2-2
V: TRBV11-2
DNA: TGTGCCAGCAGCCCCGGACTAGCTGACGGGGAGCTGTTTTTT
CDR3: CASSPGLADGELFF

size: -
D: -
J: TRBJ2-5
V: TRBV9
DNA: TGTGCCAGCAGCCATGCTCAGGGGCAAGAGACCCAGTACTTC
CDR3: CASSHAQGQETQYF

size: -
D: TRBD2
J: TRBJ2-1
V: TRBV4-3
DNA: TGCGCCCCCAGCCAAGAAACGGGGGGGGAGAGCTCCTACAATGAGCAGTTCTTC
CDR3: CAPSQETGGESSYNEQFF

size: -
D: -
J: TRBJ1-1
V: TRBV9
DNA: TGTGCCAGCAGCGTAGGGGACAAGGGGACCGAAGCTTTCTTT
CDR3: CASSVGDKGTEAFF

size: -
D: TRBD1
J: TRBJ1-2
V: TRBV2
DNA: TGTGCCAGCAGTGAAGTTGGCAGGGGGGACTATGGCTACACCTTC
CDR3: CASSEVGRGDYGYTF

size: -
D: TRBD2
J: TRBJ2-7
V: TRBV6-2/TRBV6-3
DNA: TGTGCCAGCAGCCCCGGCGCGAGCGGGGGGGGTCTCCGCGAGCAGTACTTC
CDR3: CASSPGASGGGLREQYF

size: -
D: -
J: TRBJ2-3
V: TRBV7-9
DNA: TGTGCCAGCAGTTCAGGGTGGTATACGCAGTATTTT
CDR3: CASSSGWYTQYF

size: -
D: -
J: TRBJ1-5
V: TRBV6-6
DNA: TGTGCCAGCAGTGTCGAGATGATGCAGCCCCAGCATTTT
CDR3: CASSVEMMQPQHF

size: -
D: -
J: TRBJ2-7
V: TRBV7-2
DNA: TGTGCCAGCAGCTCTAGCGCGGGGTCCTACGAGCAGTACTTC
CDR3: CASSSSAGSYEQYF

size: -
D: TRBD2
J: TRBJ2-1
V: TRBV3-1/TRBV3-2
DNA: TGTGCCAGCAGCCAAGCAAGCGGGGGGGCGATGAACAATGAGCAGTTCTTC
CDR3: CASSQASGGAMNNEQFF

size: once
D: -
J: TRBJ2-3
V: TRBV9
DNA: TGTGCCAGCAGCGTTAGCGACCGCACAGATACGCAGTATTTT
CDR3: CASSVSDRTDTQYF

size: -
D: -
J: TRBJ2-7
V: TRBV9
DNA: TGTGCCAGCAGCGTAGGCGCGGGGGCCTCCTACGAGCAGTACTTC
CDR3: CASSVGAGASYEQYF

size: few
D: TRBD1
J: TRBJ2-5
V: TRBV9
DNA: TGTGCCAGCAGCGTAGACGGACAGGGGAGAGAGACCCAGTACTTC
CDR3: CASSVDGQGRETQYF

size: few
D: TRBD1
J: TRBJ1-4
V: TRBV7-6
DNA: TGTGCCAGCAGCCCCTTTCAGGGGGGTCGTGAAAAACTGTTTTTT
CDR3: CASSPFQGGREKLFF

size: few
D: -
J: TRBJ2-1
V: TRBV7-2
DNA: TGTGCCAGCAGCCTACAGGGTGGGAATGAGCAGTTCTTC
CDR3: CASSLQGGNEQFF

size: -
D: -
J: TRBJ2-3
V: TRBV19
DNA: TGTGCCATATTCGACTACTACACAGATACGCAGTATTTT
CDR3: CAIFDYYTDTQYF

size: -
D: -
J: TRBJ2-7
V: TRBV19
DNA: TGTGCCAGTAGTATGCTAGCGAGGGGTTCCTACGAGCAGTACTTC
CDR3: CASSMLARGSYEQYF

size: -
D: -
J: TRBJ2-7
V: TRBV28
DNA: TGTGCCAGCAGTTTTATGGAGGACGAGCAGTACTTC
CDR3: CASSFMEDEQYF

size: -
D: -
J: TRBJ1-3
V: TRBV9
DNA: TGTGCCAGCAGCTTGTCGGGCAGGGGCTCTGGAAACACCATATATTTT
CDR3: CASSLSGRGSGNTIYF

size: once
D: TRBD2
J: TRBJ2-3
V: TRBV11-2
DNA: TGTGCCAGCAGCGCATCGGGACTAGCGGGCACAGATACGCAGTATTTT
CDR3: CASSASGLAGTDTQYF

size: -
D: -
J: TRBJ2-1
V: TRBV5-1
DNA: TGCGCCAGCAGCTTCATGACAGGTAGCTCCTACAATGAGCAGTTCTTC
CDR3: CASSFMTGSSYNEQFF

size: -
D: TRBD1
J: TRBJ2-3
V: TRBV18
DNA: TGTGCCAGCTCACCGGTGCAGGGGGTCGATACGCAGTATTTT
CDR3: CASSPVQGVDTQYF